This T cell receptor beta chain was retrieved from a study of regulatory T cells in long-lasting Graves disease. Study details: Antithyroid drug exposure in newly diagnosed Graves' patients had lasted under 3 months.

Findings and caveats of the study: Newly diagnosed patients had higher TCR diversity than persistent Graves' patients did.

Construction of the TCR beta libraries employed iRepertoire HTBI primers in conjunction with Arm-PCR of CDR3 regions. TCRdb processed the multiplex PCR reads anew with MiXCR; each CDR3 protein has one entry. The top ten hold roughly 25% of the sample, which has some 560,000 distinct CDR3 sequences, roughly a sixth seen once. The J segment lost 6 bases and the V segment lost 4 bases, leaving 3 bases of the junction unmatched. The CDR3 is 13 amino acids. Germline V gene data show CDR1 as LGHDT and CDR2 as YNNKEL (reference sequence). Time point in this sample: newly diagnosed GD, antithyroid drugs for less than 3 months. Making the TCR library involved RNA that had been extracted from PBMCs. Of note for this clonotype: Its cognate antigen is unknown.

These data also featured in a second study, about T cells in Graves' hyperthyroidism and ophthalmopathy. Turning to that study: Thyroid ultrasound, orbital computed tomography, clinical symptoms, and serum thyroxine and TRAb underpinned diagnoses.

The V and J genes are TRBV3-1 and TRBJ1-2; TRBD1 aligns across 9 bases. Material: peripheral blood mononuclear cells (PBMCs), obtained at new diagnosis, from a patient treated with antithyroid drugs. The TCR originated in a woman aged 40-65 years with Graves disease. The CDR3, as DNA: TGTGCCAGCAGCCCCACAGGGGGCGATGGCTACACCTTC. The encoded protein is CASSPTGGDGYTF. Using reference TRBV3-1 and TRBJ1-2 for the parts outside the CDR3, the full variable domain is DTAVSQTPKYLVTQMGNDKSIKCEQNLGHDTMYWYKQDSKKFLKIMFSYNNKELIINETVPNRFSPKSPDKAHLNLHINSLELGDSAVYFCASSPTGGDGYTFGSGTRLTVV.